Each of the 9 T cell receptor beta chains below was sequenced from the same sample in a study of blood T cell repertoires in COVID-19. TCRdb's table, derived via immunoSEQ multiplex PCR, lists solely in-frame clones and lacks some. The sample consists of around 300,000 clones, roughly 90% of them appearing once. Material for sequencing was peripheral blood. Receptors were obtained from a man aged 45-65 years with acute or convalescent COVID-19.

V usage is TRBV12-3 or TRBV12-4 and J usage is TRBJ2-7; D not resolved. Trimming removed 5 bases at V and 1 base at J, with 9 bases between. This CDR3 comprises 13 residues. The CDR3 is CASSEKLSYEQYF. The DNA of the CDR3 is TGTGCCAGCAGTGAAAAACTATCCTACGAGCAGTACTTC.

This chain joins TRBV24-1 and TRBJ2-2; TRBD2 aligns across 9 bases. With V trimmed by 6 bases and J by 6 bases, 7 bases remained unmatched. Per the germline V gene, CDR1 is KGHDR and CDR2 is SFDVKD. This CDR3 contains 15 residues. The CDR3 DNA sequence: TGTGCCACCAGTCCGCGGGGGGGCCCTCCCGGGGAGCTGTTTTTT. Its protein product is CATSPRGGPPGELFF.

V usage is TRBV15 and J usage is TRBJ2-5, with TRBD1 as a possible D gene (5 bases). The V gene lost 1 base and the J gene lost 2 bases, with 8 bases spanning the gap. Per germline, CDR1 LNHNV and CDR2 YYDKDF (reference sequence). This CDR3 region has 14 residues. CDR3 amino acids: CATSRVRGQETQYF. CDR3 in DNA: TGTGCCACCAGCAGAGTTAGGGGACAAGAGACCCAGTACTTC.

This chain uses TRBV19 with TRBJ1-5, with 7 bases matching TRBD1. This CDR3 has 18 residues. Germline values: CDR1 LNHDA, CDR2 SQIVND (reference sequence). Germline trimming cut 2 bases from V and 2 bases from J; bases unmatched to any gene: 12. CDR3 region: CASSIPHSRGQGNQPQHF. The CDR3 region has the DNA TGTGCCAGTAGTATACCACATTCTAGGGGGCAGGGCAATCAGCCCCAGCATTTT.

V and J are TRBV6-1 and TRBJ1-6; D is unresolved. Germline loops: CDR1 MNHNS, CDR2 SASEGT. The CDR3 spans 15 residues. Deletions cut 3 bases from V and 7 bases from J, with 13 bases between. This CDR3 is CASSDRSRSNSPLHF. The CDR3 DNA reads TGTGCCAGCAGTGACAGAAGCCGGAGCAATTCACCCCTCCACTTT.

The chain uses TRBV29-1 and TRBJ2-2, with D hard to call. CDR1 is SQVTM, CDR2 ANQGSEA, per germline. The V and J ends lost 4 bases and 3 bases respectively, with 6 bases between them. The CDR3 loop spans 12 amino acids. The CDR3 DNA follows: TGCAGCGTTGCTTACTACACCGGGGAGCTGTTTTTT. Protein sequence: CSVAYYTGELFF.

J is TRBJ2-5 and V is TRBV5-1; no clear D gene. Trimming pared 0 bases from V and 0 bases from J, leaving 6 bases between. The germline CDR1 and CDR2 sequences are SGHRS and YFSETQ. The CDR3 is made up of 14 amino acids. DNA for the CDR3: TGCGCCAGCAGCTTGGACTCTAACCAAGAGACCCAGTACTTC. The encoded protein is CASSLDSNQETQYF.

This rearrangement joins TRBV6-2 or TRBV6-3 to TRBJ2-5; D call uncertain. The V and J ends lost 0 bases and 2 bases respectively, with 7 bases between them. Per the germline V gene, CDR1 is MNHEY and CDR2 is SVGEGT. The CDR3 runs 14 residues. Here the CDR3 DNA reads TGTGCCAGCAGTTACTCATCACGGCAAGAGACCCAGTACTTC. This codes for CASSYSSRQETQYF.

The rearrangement uses TRBV5-1 and TRBJ1-1; D unresolved. The CDR3 is 12 amino acids. Trimming stripped 2 bases from V and 4 bases from J, with 6 bases between. Germline V gene sequence: CDR1 SGHRS, CDR2 YFSETQ. CDR3 amino acids: CASSLISTEAFF. For the CDR3, the DNA is TGCGCCAGCAGCTTAATCTCCACTGAAGCTTTCTTT.